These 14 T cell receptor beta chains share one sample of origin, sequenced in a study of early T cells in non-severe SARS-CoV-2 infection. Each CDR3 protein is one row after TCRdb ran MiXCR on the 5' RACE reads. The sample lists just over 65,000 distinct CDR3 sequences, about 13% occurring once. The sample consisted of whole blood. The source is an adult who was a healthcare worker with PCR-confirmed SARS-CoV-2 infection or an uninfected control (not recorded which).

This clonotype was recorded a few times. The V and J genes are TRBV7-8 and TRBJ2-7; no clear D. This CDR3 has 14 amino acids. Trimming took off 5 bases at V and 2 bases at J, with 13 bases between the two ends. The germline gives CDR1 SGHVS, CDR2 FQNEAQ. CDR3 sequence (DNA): TGTGCCAGCAGCCTGACCGGGCTTCCCTACGAGCAGTACTTC. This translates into CASSLTGLPYEQYF.

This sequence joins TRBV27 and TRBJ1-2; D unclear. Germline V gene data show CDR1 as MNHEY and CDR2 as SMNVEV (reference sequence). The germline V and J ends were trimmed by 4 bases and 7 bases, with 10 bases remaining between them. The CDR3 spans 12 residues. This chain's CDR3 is CASSSRGGGYTF. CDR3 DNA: TGTGCCAGCAGTTCACGGGGAGGTGGCTACACCTTC.

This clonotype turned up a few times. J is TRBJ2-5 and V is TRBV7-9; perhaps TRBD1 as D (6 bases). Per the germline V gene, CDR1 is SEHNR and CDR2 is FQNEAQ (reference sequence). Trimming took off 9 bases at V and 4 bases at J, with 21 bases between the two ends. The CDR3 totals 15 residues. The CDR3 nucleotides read TGTGCCAGTACTCGTCCGGGACACCCCTCAGAGACCCAGTACTTC. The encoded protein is CASTRPGHPSETQYF.

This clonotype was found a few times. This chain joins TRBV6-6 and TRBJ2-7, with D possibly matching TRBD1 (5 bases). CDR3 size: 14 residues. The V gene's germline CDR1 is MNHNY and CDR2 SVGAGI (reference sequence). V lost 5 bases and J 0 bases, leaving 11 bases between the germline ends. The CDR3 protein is CASSRTLSSYEQYF. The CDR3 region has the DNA TGTGCCAGCAGTAGGACACTTAGCTCCTACGAGCAGTACTTC.

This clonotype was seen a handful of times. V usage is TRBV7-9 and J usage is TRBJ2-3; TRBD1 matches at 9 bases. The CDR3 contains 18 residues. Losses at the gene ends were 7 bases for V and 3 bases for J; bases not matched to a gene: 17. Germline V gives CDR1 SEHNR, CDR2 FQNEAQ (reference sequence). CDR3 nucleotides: TGTGCCAGCACCCCACTAAAATCTCCGGGACAGGGTACAGATACGCAGTATTTT. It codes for CASTPLKSPGQGTDTQYF.

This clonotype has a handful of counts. DNA of the CDR3: TGTGCCAGCAAGGGACTAGCGGACCTCACCGGGGAGCTGTTTTTT. It specifies CASKGLADLTGELFF. The chain combines TRBV18 with TRBJ2-2; TRBD2 agrees at 11 bases. CDR1 and CDR2 (germline): KGHSH, LQKENI. This CDR3 contains 15 residues. The V segment lost 8 bases and the J segment 4 bases; nucleotides outside the gene matches: 6.

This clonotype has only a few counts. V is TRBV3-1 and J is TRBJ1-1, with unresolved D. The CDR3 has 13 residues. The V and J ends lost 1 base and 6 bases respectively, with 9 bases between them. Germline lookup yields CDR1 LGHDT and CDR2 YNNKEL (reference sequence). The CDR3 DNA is TGTGCCAGCAGCCAAGTCGGGGAGGCTGAAGCTTTCTTT. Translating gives CASSQVGEAEAFF.

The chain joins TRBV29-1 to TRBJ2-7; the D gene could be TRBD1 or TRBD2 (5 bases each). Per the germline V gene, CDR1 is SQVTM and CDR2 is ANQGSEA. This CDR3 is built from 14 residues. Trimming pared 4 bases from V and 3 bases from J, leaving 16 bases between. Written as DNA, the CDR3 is TGCAGCGTTGGTGGGACGGCGCACTTCTACGAGCAGTACTTC. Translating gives CSVGGTAHFYEQYF.

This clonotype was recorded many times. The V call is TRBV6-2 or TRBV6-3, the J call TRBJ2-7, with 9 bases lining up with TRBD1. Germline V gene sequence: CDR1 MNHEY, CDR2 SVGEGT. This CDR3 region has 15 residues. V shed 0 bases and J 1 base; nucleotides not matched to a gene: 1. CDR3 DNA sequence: TGTGCCAGCAGTTACTCAGGGACAGGGTCCTACGAGCAGTACTTC. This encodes CASSYSGTGSYEQYF.

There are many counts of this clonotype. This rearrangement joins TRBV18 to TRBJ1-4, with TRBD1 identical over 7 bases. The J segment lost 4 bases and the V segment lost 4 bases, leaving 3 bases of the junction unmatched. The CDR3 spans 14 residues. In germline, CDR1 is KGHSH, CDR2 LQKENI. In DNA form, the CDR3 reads TGTGCCAGCTCACGGACAGGAGTTAATGAAAAACTGTTTTTT. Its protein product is CASSRTGVNEKLFF.

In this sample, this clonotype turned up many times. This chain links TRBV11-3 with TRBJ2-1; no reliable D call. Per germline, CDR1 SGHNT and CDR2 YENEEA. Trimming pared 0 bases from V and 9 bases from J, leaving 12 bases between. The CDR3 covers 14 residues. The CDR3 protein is CASSLDPKTGEQFF. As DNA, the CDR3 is TGTGCCAGCAGCTTAGATCCGAAAACGGGTGAGCAGTTCTTC.

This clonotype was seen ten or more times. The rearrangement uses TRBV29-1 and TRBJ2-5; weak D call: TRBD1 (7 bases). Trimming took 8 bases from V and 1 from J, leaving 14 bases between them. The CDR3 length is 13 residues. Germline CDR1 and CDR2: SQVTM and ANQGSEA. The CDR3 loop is CSSRGTAQETQYF. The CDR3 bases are TGCAGCTCTCGGGGGACAGCCCAAGAGACCCAGTACTTC.

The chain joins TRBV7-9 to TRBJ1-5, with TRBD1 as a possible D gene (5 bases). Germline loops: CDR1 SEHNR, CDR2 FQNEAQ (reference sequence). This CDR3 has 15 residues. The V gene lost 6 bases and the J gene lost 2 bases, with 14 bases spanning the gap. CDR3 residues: CASSDTGVRNQPQHF. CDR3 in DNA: TGTGCCAGCAGTGACACGGGGGTGCGCAATCAGCCCCAGCATTTT. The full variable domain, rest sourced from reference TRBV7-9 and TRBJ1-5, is DTGVSQNPRHKITKRGQNVTFRCDPISEHNRLYWYRQTLGQGPEFLTYFQNEAQLEKSRLLSDRFSAERPKGSFSTLEIQRTEQGDSAMYLCASSDTGVRNQPQHFGDGTRLSIL.

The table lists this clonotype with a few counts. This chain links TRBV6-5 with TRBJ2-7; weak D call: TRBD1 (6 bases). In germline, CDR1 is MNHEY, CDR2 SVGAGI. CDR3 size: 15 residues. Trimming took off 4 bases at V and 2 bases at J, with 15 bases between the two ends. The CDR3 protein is CASSLGSAGAYEQYF. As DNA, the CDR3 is TGTGCCAGCAGTTTAGGCTCGGCAGGGGCCTACGAGCAGTACTTC.